Each of the 8 T cell receptor beta chains below was sequenced from the same sample in a study of cytomegalovirus exposure and HLA in healthy donors. Primers included in the PCR were 60 Vbeta and 13 Jbeta primers. Sequenced by immunoSEQ multiplex PCR; TCRdb stores in-frame clones only, minus some. Counted here are 110,000 to 150,000 clones, about three quarters occurring once; the ten biggest clones make up 3.5% to 5%. The sequenced sample consisted of PBMCs. These receptors originate from a man between 18 and 35 years old in good health and CMV-seronegative.

The chain joins TRBV11-3 to TRBJ1-1; the D is unclear. There are 13 residues in the CDR3. CDR1 and CDR2 from the germline V gene are SGHNT and YENEEA. The V end was cut by 1 base, the J end by 5 bases, with 8 bases between. This chain's CDR3 is CASSLVPTTEAFF. CDR3 nucleotide sequence: TGTGCCAGCAGCTTAGTACCGACAACTGAAGCTTTCTTT.

The rearrangement joins TRBV6-5 to TRBJ2-3; TRBD2 agrees at 9 bases. CDR3 length: 15 residues. Trimming removed 7 bases from V and 1 base from J; junction bases left unmatched: 6. Germline loops: CDR1 MNHEY, CDR2 SVGAGI. The DNA for the CDR3 is TGTGCCAGCAAGAAGCGGGGGGCCGGCACAGATACGCAGTATTTT. Translating it yields CASKKRGAGTDTQYF.

This clone was detected only once. The rearrangement joins TRBV28 to TRBJ1-5; possible D gene TRBD1, 6 bases. CDR1 is MDHEN and CDR2 is SYDVKM in the germline V gene. The V end lost 6 bases, the J end lost 3 bases, and 18 bases lay between the germline ends. This CDR3 is 16 amino acids long. DNA of the CDR3: TGTGCCAGCAGCAAACAGGGTGCGGCGCCCAATCAGCCCCAGCATTTT. It yields the protein CASSKQGAAPNQPQHF.

The chain couples TRBV15 to TRBJ2-3; 12 bases fit TRBD2. The CDR3 sequence is 16 residues long. The germline CDR1 and CDR2 sequences are LNHNV and YYDKDF (reference sequence). V lost 3 bases to trimming and J lost 5 bases; unmatched junction nucleotides: 6. The DNA for the CDR3 is TGTGCCACCAGCAGGGGACCGGGACTAGCGGGAGATACGCAGTATTTT. This gives the protein CATSRGPGLAGDTQYF.

The chain is built from TRBV11-2 and TRBJ1-1, with a possible D match to TRBD1 (6 bases). This CDR3 spans 16 amino acids. Trimming cost V 5 bases and J 0 bases, with 16 bases left between them. Germline V gene data show CDR1 as SGHAT and CDR2 as FQNNGV. CDR3 coding DNA: TGTGCCAGCAGCCCTCGGGGGGCACGAGTGAACACTGAAGCTTTCTTT. As protein: CASSPRGARVNTEAFF.

This rearrangement joins TRBV7-6 to TRBJ1-1; D is undetermined. The CDR3 covers 13 residues. CDR1 and CDR2 from the germline V gene are SGHVS and FNYEAQ. The germline V and J ends were trimmed by 5 bases and 5 bases, with 12 bases remaining between them. CDR3: CASSLGVITEAFF. The CDR3 region has the DNA TGTGCCAGCAGCCTGGGCGTAATAACTGAAGCTTTCTTT.

The rearrangement uses TRBV6-5 and TRBJ1-2; D might be TRBD1 (6 bases). The V end lost 6 bases, the J end lost 4 bases, and 9 bases lay between the germline ends. Germline CDR1 reads MNHEY; CDR2 reads SVGAGI. The length of the CDR3 is 12 residues. CDR3 bases: TGTGCCAGCAGCCTGGACAGCTATGGCTACACCTTC. Translation gives CASSLDSYGYTF.

V gene TRBV11-3 combines with J gene TRBJ2-3, with 7 bases fitting TRBD1. Germline V gives CDR1 SGHNT, CDR2 YENEEA. The J segment lost 5 bases and the V segment lost 2 bases, leaving 7 bases of the junction unmatched. The CDR3 has 15 amino acids. CDR3 in amino acids: CASSLFLGGGDTQYF. The CDR3 nucleotides read TGTGCCAGCAGCTTATTCCTAGGGGGCGGAGATACGCAGTATTTT. The full variable domain, in which reference TRBV11-3 and TRBJ2-3 provide the parts outside the CDR3, is EAGVVQSPRYKIIEKKQPVAFWCNPISGHNTLYWYLQNLGQGPELLIRYENEEAVDDSQLPKDRFSAERLKGVDSTLKIQPAELGDSAVYLCASSLFLGGGDTQYFGPGTRLTVL.